A single sample is the source of the 24 T cell receptor beta chains below, sequenced in a study of blood T cell repertoires in COVID-19 (TCRdb year 2020). Libraries were made using the immunoSEQ multiplex PCR assay. In its TCRdb copy, this immuneACCESS table keeps in-frame sequences only and misses some clones. Where compared with another copy, unresolved V genes explain less than half of these, and the others have no known cause. The sample has roughly 150,000 clones on record, 80% to 90% of them singletons. The biggest ten clones account for approximately 2.8% of the sample. Sequences were obtained from peripheral blood. These receptors were obtained from a woman between 55 and 75 years old with active COVID-19.

The chain joins TRBV19 to TRBJ2-1, with TRBD1 identical over 8 bases. J gave up 6 bases and V 3 bases, and 10 bases lay outside the gene matches. The CDR3 is made up of 16 amino acids. Germline CDR1 LNHDA, CDR2 SQIVND (reference sequence). CDR3 sequence: CASSIAGTGGFNEQFF. Here the CDR3 DNA reads TGTGCCAGTAGTATCGCCGGGACAGGTGGGTTCAATGAGCAGTTCTTC.

The table lists this clone with a count of one. The chain uses TRBV12-3 or TRBV12-4 and TRBJ1-2; D is possibly TRBD1 (5 bases). The V end lost 5 bases, the J end lost 1 base, and 8 bases lay between the germline ends. This CDR3 has 13 amino acids. The CDR3 nucleotides are TGTGCCAGCAGTCGACAGAGTAACTATGGCTACACCTTC. Its translation: CASSRQSNYGYTF.

This chain connects TRBV28 to TRBJ1-1, with D possibly being TRBD1 (6 bases). Germline V gives CDR1 MDHEN, CDR2 SYDVKM. V shed 2 bases and J shed 0 bases, with 13 bases lying between them. This CDR3 contains 16 residues. The CDR3 reads CASSLDPRGLNTEAFF. The CDR3 DNA reads as TGTGCCAGCAGTTTAGACCCCAGGGGCTTGAACACTGAAGCTTTCTTT.

The chain joins TRBV27 to TRBJ1-1; 10 bases line up with TRBD1. V shed 6 bases, J shed 4 bases, and the junction held 11 bases outside the gene matches. The germline V gene encodes CDR1 MNHEY and CDR2 SMNVEV (reference sequence). The CDR3 is 16 residues long. DNA for the CDR3: TGTGCCAGCAGCCGGACAGGGGGAAGGGTTAGCACTGAAGCTTTCTTT. Its protein product is CASSRTGGRVSTEAFF.

The chain has TRBV12-3 or TRBV12-4 and TRBJ2-7; TRBD1 is a possible D gene (6 bases). This CDR3 contains 13 residues. V dropped 6 bases and J dropped 1 base, with 10 bases sitting between them. For the CDR3, the DNA is TGTGCCAGCAGCTACAGGGCGTCCTACGAGCAGTACTTC. Protein sequence: CASSYRASYEQYF.

This clone was seen only once. The V gene is TRBV5-1, the J gene TRBJ2-3; 13 positions match TRBD2. CDR3 size: 16 residues. Looked up from germline, CDR1 is SGHRS and CDR2 is YFSETQ. Losses at the gene ends were 0 bases for V and 6 bases for J; bases not matched to a gene: 4. CDR3 protein: CASSLEGLAGADTQYF. The CDR3 bases are TGCGCCAGCAGCTTGGAAGGACTAGCGGGAGCTGATACGCAGTATTTT.

Note on this clone: An end of the junction does not agree with germline; a read error may underlie this. CDR3 amino acids: CASSTGTRRTGTQYF. DNA of the CDR3: TGTGCCAGCAGCACCGGGACTAGGCGCACAGGTACGCAGTATTTT. The chain couples TRBV13 to TRBJ2-3; the match to TRBD2 covers 8 bases. CDR3 size: 15 residues. Germline V lookup: CDR1 PRHDT, CDR2 FYEKMQ (reference sequence).

This clone was recorded only once. This rearrangement joins TRBV29-1 to TRBJ1-1; no definite D call. This CDR3 has 14 amino acids. V dropped 1 base and J dropped 3 bases, with 12 bases sitting between them. Looked up from germline, CDR1 is SQVTM and CDR2 is ANQGSEA. The CDR3 DNA is TGCAGCGTTGAAGGGGAGGGATCGGACACTGAAGCTTTCTTT. This gives the protein CSVEGEGSDTEAFF.

The chain combines TRBV6-5 with TRBJ2-7, with TRBD1 as a possible D gene (6 bases). Trimming pared 1 base from V and 2 bases from J, leaving 12 bases between. CDR3 size: 15 residues. CDR1 is MNHEY, CDR2 SVGAGI, per germline. In DNA form, the CDR3 reads TGTGCCAGCAGTTACTATTCCGGACAGCCCTACGAGCAGTACTTC. Translation: CASSYYSGQPYEQYF.

The chain recombines TRBV7-2 with TRBJ2-7, with TRBD2 matching 8 bases. J lost 4 bases, V lost 6 bases, and 8 bases had no gene match. Germline V lookup: CDR1 SGHTA, CDR2 FQGNSA. The length of the CDR3 is 14 residues. The CDR3 region is CASRLTSAPYEQYF. Written as DNA, the CDR3 is TGTGCCAGCAGGTTGACTAGCGCCCCATACGAGCAGTACTTC.

This sequence joins TRBV6-2 or TRBV6-3 and TRBJ2-5; TRBD2 aligns across 8 bases. This CDR3 contains 14 residues. Trimming cost V 6 bases and J 1 base; bases outside gene matches: 4. Germline V lookup: CDR1 MNHEY, CDR2 SVGEGT. The CDR3 DNA reads as TGTGCCAGCAGCGGAACTAGCGGCCAAGAGACCCAGTACTTC. Its translation: CASSGTSGQETQYF.

The chain combines TRBV10-1 with TRBJ1-1, with a weak D call TRBD1 (5 bases). Germline assignment: CDR1 WNHNN and CDR2 SYGVQD (reference sequence). This CDR3 comprises 13 residues. Trimming left V 5 bases short and J 1 base short, with 8 bases between. CDR3 protein: CASSFDRNTEAFF. The CDR3 bases are TGCGCCAGCAGTTTCGACAGGAACACTGAAGCTTTCTTT.

This clone has only one observation. The chain has TRBV7-8 and TRBJ1-4, with 7 bases aligning to TRBD1. The CDR3 sequence is 15 residues long. V lost 4 bases and J lost 8; bases outside the gene matches: 10. Germline V lookup: CDR1 SGHVS, CDR2 FQNEAQ. In DNA form, the CDR3 reads TGTGCCAGCAGCTCTCGGGGACAGAGGGTAGAAAAACTGTTTTTT. Translation gives CASSSRGQRVEKLFF.

This chain joins TRBV7-9 and TRBJ1-3, with 8 positions matching TRBD1. V shed 4 bases and J 1 base; nucleotides not matched to a gene: 6. CDR3 length: 16 residues. Germline values: CDR1 SEHNR, CDR2 FQNEAQ (reference sequence). The CDR3 sequence is CASSWGQDPSGNTIYF. In nucleotides, the CDR3 is TGTGCCAGCAGCTGGGGACAGGACCCATCTGGAAACACCATATATTTT. Variable domain in full (rest from reference TRBV7-9 and TRBJ1-3): DTGVSQNPRHKITKRGQNVTFRCDPISEHNRLYWYRQTLGQGPEFLTYFQNEAQLEKSRLLSDRFSAERPKGSFSTLEIQRTEQGDSAMYLCASSWGQDPSGNTIYFGEGSWLTVV.

The CDR3 region has the DNA TGTGCCAGCAGTCCTCCTGGGGGGTTTGTCACCTACGAGCAGTACTTC. Encoded protein: CASSPPGGFVTYEQYF. The chain carries TRBV28 and TRBJ2-7; possible D gene TRBD2, 6 bases. CDR3 size: 16 residues. Germline lookup yields CDR1 MDHEN and CDR2 SYDVKM. Trimming cost V 5 bases and J 2 bases, with 19 bases left between them.

The chain carries TRBV19 and TRBJ1-4; 8 nucleotides align to TRBD1. J lost 2 bases, V lost 7 bases, and 3 bases had no gene match. Germline assignment: CDR1 LNHDA and CDR2 SQIVND (reference sequence). The CDR3 spans 14 residues. DNA for the CDR3: TGTGCCAGTACTGGACAGGGCACTAATGAAAAACTGTTTTTT. The encoded protein is CASTGQGTNEKLFF.

J is TRBJ1-2 and V is TRBV7-9; 9 bases are shared with TRBD1. This CDR3 is built from 15 residues. Germline loops: CDR1 SEHNR, CDR2 FQNEAQ (reference sequence). The J segment lost 5 bases and the V segment lost 4 bases, leaving 8 bases of the junction unmatched. The CDR3 is CASSSIQGAGYGYTF. The CDR3 bases are TGTGCCAGCAGCTCGATACAGGGGGCCGGATATGGCTACACCTTC.

This clone has only one observation. V is TRBV30 and J is TRBJ1-1; possible D gene TRBD1, 6 bases. Germline CDR1 GTSNPN, CDR2 SVGIG (reference sequence). With 1 base removed from V and 11 bases from J, the gap between germline ends came to 14 bases. The length of the CDR3 is 12 residues. The CDR3 DNA reads TGTGCCTGGAGTGCCGGGGGGCGGACGGCTTTCTTT. As protein: CAWSAGGRTAFF.

The chain combines TRBV3-1 (or the pseudogene TRBV3-2) with TRBJ1-1; perhaps TRBD1 as D (6 bases). The CDR3 is 15 amino acids. Germline assignment: CDR1 LGHDT and CDR2 YNNKEL (reference sequence). Trimming removed 1 base at V and 4 bases at J, with 13 bases between. The CDR3 DNA reads as TGTGCCAGCAGCCAAGGTGCAGGGGTAGGCACTGAAGCTTTCTTT. Translating it yields CASSQGAGVGTEAFF.

V is TRBV4-1 and J is TRBJ2-7; 8 bases map to TRBD2. The CDR3 contains 17 residues. Trimming at V came to 3 bases and at J to 2 bases, leaving 12 bases not matched to a gene. The V gene's germline CDR1 is MGHRA and CDR2 YSYEKL. DNA of the CDR3: TGCGCCAGCAGCCACAAAGTTCCCCTAGCGGGTCCCTACGAGCAGTACTTC. This gives the protein CASSHKVPLAGPYEQYF.

This chain links TRBV4-2 with TRBJ2-7; D is possibly TRBD2 (5 bases). V dropped 5 bases and J dropped 0 bases, with 11 bases sitting between them. The CDR3 is 14 residues long. Germline-derived CDR1 and CDR2 are LGHNA and YNFKEQ. As DNA, the CDR3 is TGTGCCAGCAGCTTCGGGAAAGACTCCTACGAGCAGTACTTC. Amino acids: CASSFGKDSYEQYF.

The chain has TRBV4-1 and TRBJ2-7; weak D call: TRBD1 (6 bases). Deletions cut 1 base from V and 0 bases from J, with 13 bases between. The CDR3 totals 16 residues. The V gene's germline CDR1 is MGHRA and CDR2 YSYEKL. The CDR3 region is CASSQAPGAPSYEQYF. DNA for the CDR3: TGCGCCAGCAGCCAAGCCCCAGGGGCCCCCTCCTACGAGCAGTACTTC.

The rearrangement uses TRBV6-2 or TRBV6-3 and TRBJ1-1; 7 nucleotides line up with TRBD1. This CDR3 comprises 14 residues. Germline V gene data show CDR1 as MNHEY and CDR2 as SVGEGT. V was pared by 7 bases and J by 4 bases, with 9 bases of the junction left unmatched. The CDR3 bases are TGTGCCAGCACCCCTAGGACAGGAATCACTGAAGCTTTCTTT. It translates to CASTPRTGITEAFF.

This clone was counted only a few times. The chain combines TRBV6-5 with TRBJ1-1; 8 nucleotides match TRBD1. Germline V gene data show CDR1 as MNHEY and CDR2 as SVGAGI. Trimming cost V 8 bases and J 3 bases; bases outside gene matches: 5. This CDR3 is built from 13 residues. The CDR3 is CASRDRRDTEAFF. In DNA, the CDR3 is TGTGCCAGCCGGGACAGGCGGGACACTGAAGCTTTCTTT.